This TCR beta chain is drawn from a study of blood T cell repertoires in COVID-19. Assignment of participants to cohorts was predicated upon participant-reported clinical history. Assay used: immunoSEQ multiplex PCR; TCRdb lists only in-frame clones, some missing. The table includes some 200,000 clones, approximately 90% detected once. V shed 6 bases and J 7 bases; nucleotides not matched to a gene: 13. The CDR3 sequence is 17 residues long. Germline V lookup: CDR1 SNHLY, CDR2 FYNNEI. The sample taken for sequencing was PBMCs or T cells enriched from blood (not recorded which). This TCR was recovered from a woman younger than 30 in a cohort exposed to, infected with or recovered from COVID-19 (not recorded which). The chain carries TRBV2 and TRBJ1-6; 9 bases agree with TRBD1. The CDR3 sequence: CASSPDHTGTGNSPLHF. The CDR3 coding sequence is TGTGCCAGCAGCCCCGACCATACCGGGACAGGGAATTCACCCCTCCACTTT.